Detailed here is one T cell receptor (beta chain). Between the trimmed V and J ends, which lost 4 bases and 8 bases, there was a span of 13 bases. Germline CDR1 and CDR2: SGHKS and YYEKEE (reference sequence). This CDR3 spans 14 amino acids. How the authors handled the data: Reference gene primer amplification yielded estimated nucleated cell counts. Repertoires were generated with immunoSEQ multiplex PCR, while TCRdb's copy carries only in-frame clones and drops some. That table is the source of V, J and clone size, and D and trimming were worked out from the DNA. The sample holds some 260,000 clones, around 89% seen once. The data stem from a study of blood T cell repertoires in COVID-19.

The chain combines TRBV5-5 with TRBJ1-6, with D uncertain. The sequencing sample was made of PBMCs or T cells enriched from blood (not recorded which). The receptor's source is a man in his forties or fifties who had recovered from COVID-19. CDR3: CASSPEGRHSPLHF. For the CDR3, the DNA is TGTGCCAGCAGCCCGGAAGGGAGACATTCACCCCTCCACTTT.